These 32 T cell receptor beta chains share one sample of origin, sequenced in a study of cytomegalovirus exposure and HLA in healthy donors (TCRdb year 2017). Preparation of the library involved the immunoSEQ multiplex PCR assay. The multiplex PCR relied on a mix of 60 forward primers for TCR Vbeta segments and 13 reverse primers for TCR Jbeta segments. TCRdb retrieved this table from immuneACCESS and kept in-frame rearrangements only. Not all clones are present; in checked studies, unresolved V genes account for under half, and no reason is known for the remainder. A total of roughly 100,000 clones appear in this sample, roughly 80% of them only once. The ten most abundant clones make up roughly 9.2% of the sample. Sample: PBMCs. These receptors originate from a woman aged 40 to 49 in good health and CMV-seropositive.

This clone turned up a few times. The CDR3: CASSLGGQGAGGELFF. CDR3 nucleotides: TGTGCCAGCAGCTTGGGGGGACAGGGGGCCGGCGGGGAGCTGTTTTTT. The chain carries TRBV5-4 and TRBJ2-2; 12 nucleotides align to TRBD1. CDR3 length equals 16 residues. From germline, CDR1 is SGHNT and CDR2 YYREEE (reference sequence). Losses at the gene ends were 0 bases for V and 7 bases for J; bases not matched to a gene: 4.

The chain links TRBV28 to TRBJ2-1; no definite D call. The V end lost 5 bases, the J end lost 2 bases, and 10 bases lay between the germline ends. The CDR3 loop spans 14 amino acids. Germline V lookup: CDR1 MDHEN, CDR2 SYDVKM. The CDR3 region is CASSPGPAYNEQFF. CDR3 DNA: TGTGCCAGCAGTCCTGGCCCTGCCTACAATGAGCAGTTCTTC.

This clone came up once. This sequence joins TRBV9 and TRBJ1-1; 8 bases line up with TRBD1. From germline, CDR1 is SGDLS and CDR2 YYNGEE. There are 16 residues in the CDR3. The J segment lost 1 base and the V segment lost 0 bases, leaving 5 bases of the junction unmatched. The CDR3 bases are TGTGCCAGCAGCGTAGGGTCAGGGGGCGAGAACACTGAAGCTTTCTTT. Amino acid sequence: CASSVGSGGENTEAFF.

The chain employs TRBV4-1 and TRBJ1-3; TRBD1 might be the D (5 bases). The CDR3 is 16 residues long. Deletions cut 1 base from V and 3 bases from J, with 13 bases between. In germline, CDR1 is MGHRA, CDR2 YSYEKL. CDR3 sequence (DNA): TGCGCCAGCAGCCAAGTAGGGGCCTTGGTTGGAAACACCATATATTTT. Translating it yields CASSQVGALVGNTIYF.

This chain joins TRBV5-1 and TRBJ1-1; D remains ambiguous. CDR3 length: 12 amino acids. The germline V and J ends were trimmed by 0 bases and 10 bases, with 10 bases remaining between them. Per germline, CDR1 SGHRS and CDR2 YFSETQ. DNA for the CDR3: TGCGCCAGCAGCTTGGGTGAGGATCTAGCTTTCTTT. Translated, it gives CASSLGEDLAFF.

CDR3 loop: CASSQIQSPNSYEQYF. Written as DNA, the CDR3 is TGCGCCAGCAGCCAAATCCAGTCCCCCAACTCCTACGAGCAGTACTTC. The chain combines TRBV4-3 with TRBJ2-7; D gene unclear. The V end lost 2 bases, the J end lost 0 bases, and 14 bases lay between the germline ends. CDR3 length: 16 residues. In germline, CDR1 is LGHNA, CDR2 YSLEER.

The chain carries TRBV7-9 and TRBJ2-5; maybe TRBD1 (6 bases). The CDR3 is made up of 16 amino acids. The germline gives CDR1 SEHNR, CDR2 FQNEAQ (reference sequence). V shed 3 bases and J shed 2 bases, with 16 bases lying between them. The CDR3 coding sequence is TGTGCCAGCAGCTTCCGGAAGGACAGATCACAAGAGACCCAGTACTTC. It yields the protein CASSFRKDRSQETQYF.

The chain uses TRBV5-1 and TRBJ2-1, with 8 bases that match TRBD1. V lost 4 bases, J lost 9 bases, and 9 bases stayed unmatched. Germline CDR1 is SGHRS and CDR2 is YFSETQ. The CDR3 is made up of 14 amino acids. The CDR3 sequence is CASSPGVTGGEQFF. The CDR3 bases are TGCGCCAGCAGCCCTGGGGTTACAGGGGGTGAGCAGTTCTTC. Using reference TRBV5-1 and TRBJ2-1 for the parts outside the CDR3, the full variable domain is KAGVTQTPRYLIKTRGQQVTLSCSPISGHRSVSWYQQTPGQGLQFLFEYFSETQRNKGNFPGRFSGRQFSNSRSEMNVSTLELGDSALYLCASSPGVTGGEQFFGPGTRLTVL.

Only one count was recorded for this clone. The rearrangement joins TRBV2 to TRBJ2-1; possible D gene TRBD2, 5 bases. Germline lookup yields CDR1 SNHLY and CDR2 FYNNEI. This CDR3 region has 13 residues. V was trimmed by 7 bases and J by 3 bases, leaving 10 bases between them. The CDR3 DNA reads as TGTGCCAGCAAGAGGGCAGGCTACAATGAGCAGTTCTTC. This gives the protein CASKRAGYNEQFF.

In its sample, this clone was seen once. V and J are TRBV14 and TRBJ2-7; TRBD2 matches at 8 bases. The V gene end was trimmed by 2 bases and the J gene end by 6 bases; junction bases not matched to a gene: 6. CDR1 and CDR2 (germline): SGHDN, FVKESK. CDR3 size: 14 residues. Here the CDR3 DNA reads TGTGCCAGCAGCCAACGGGGGGGGAGCTCCGAGCAGTACTTC. This sequence encodes CASSQRGGSSEQYF.

The CDR3 DNA reads as TGTGCCAGCAGCCCCACTAGCACCCCCATCTCCTACAATGAGCAGTTCTTC. Encoded protein: CASSPTSTPISYNEQFF. This sequence joins TRBV5-6 and TRBJ2-1, with a tentative D call TRBD2 (6 bases). V lost 4 bases and J lost 0, with 17 bases in between. The germline V gene encodes CDR1 SGHDT and CDR2 YYEEEE. This CDR3 is built from 17 residues. The full variable domain, its missing parts supplied by reference TRBV5-6 and TRBJ2-1, is DAGVTQSPTHLIKTRGQQVTLRCSPKSGHDTVSWYQQALGQGPQFIFQYYEEEERQRGNFPDRFSGHQFPNYSSELNVNALLLGDSALYLCASSPTSTPISYNEQFFGPGTRLTVL.

V is TRBV18 and J is TRBJ1-1; a possible D gene is TRBD1 (6 bases). The V gene lost 5 bases and the J gene lost 1 base, with 14 bases spanning the gap. There are 15 residues in the CDR3. Germline assignment: CDR1 KGHSH and CDR2 LQKENI. The DNA of the CDR3 is TGTGCCAGCTCAACATCTATGACAGGGAACACTGAAGCTTTCTTT. The encoded protein is CASSTSMTGNTEAFF.

The CDR3 DNA is TGTGCCAGCGGCCACGTTTACGGCAATCAGCCCCAGCATTTT. Translated: CASGHVYGNQPQHF. The chain combines TRBV6-5 with TRBJ1-5; unclear D gene. The CDR3 spans 14 residues. The germline CDR1 and CDR2 sequences are MNHEY and SVGAGI. Between the trimmed V and J ends, which lost 8 bases and 2 bases, there was a span of 13 bases.

The chain recombines TRBV6-4 with TRBJ1-1; no firm D call. Trimming shortened V by 4 bases and J by 4 bases, and 10 bases separated the two germline ends. In germline, CDR1 is MRHNA, CDR2 SNTAGT. The CDR3 consists of 13 residues. DNA of the CDR3: TGTGCCAGCAGTGCCCAAGGAGGCACTGAAGCTTTCTTT. Translating gives CASSAQGGTEAFF.

This chain joins TRBV18 and TRBJ2-5, with TRBD1 matching over 11 bases. V gave up 8 bases and J gave up 4 bases; unmatched junction bases: 6. This CDR3 is 14 amino acids long. CDR1 and CDR2 from the germline V gene are KGHSH and LQKENI. The CDR3 spells CASGDRGVRETQYF. The DNA for the CDR3 is TGTGCCAGCGGGGACAGGGGGGTACGAGAGACCCAGTACTTC.

The chain is built from TRBV27 and TRBJ2-5; maybe TRBD2 (5 bases). Trimming left V 5 bases short and J 7 bases short, with 17 bases between. CDR3 size: 14 residues. From germline, CDR1 is MNHEY and CDR2 SMNVEV (reference sequence). The CDR3 DNA follows: TGTGCCAGCAGTACCCGGGATGGGAGAGGGACCCAGTACTTC. Protein: CASSTRDGRGTQYF.

The chain employs TRBV19 and TRBJ2-7; 7 bases map to TRBD2. V was pared by 4 bases and J by 3 bases, with 9 bases of the junction left unmatched. Germline CDR1 is LNHDA and CDR2 is SQIVND (reference sequence). CDR3 size: 15 residues. CDR3 sequence reads: CASSTSGRGGYEQYF. CDR3 bases: TGTGCCAGTAGTACCTCGGGGAGGGGCGGCTACGAGCAGTACTTC.

The chain uses TRBV27 and TRBJ2-7; a possible D gene is TRBD1 (5 bases). The CDR3 spans 12 residues. The ends were cut back, 5 bases at V and 6 bases at J, with 11 bases in the middle. Looked up from germline, CDR1 is MNHEY and CDR2 is SMNVEV (reference sequence). The CDR3 DNA is TGTGCCAGCAGTAACAGGTTCTCCGAGCAGTACTTC. Encoded protein: CASSNRFSEQYF.

The chain carries TRBV19 and TRBJ2-5, with D perhaps TRBD1 (6 bases). The DNA end lines up better with TRBJ2-7; the J call may be wrong. This CDR3 has 13 amino acids. Germline CDR1 reads LNHDA; CDR2 reads SQIVND (reference sequence). The CDR3 reads CASSIGQGYEQYF. CDR3 bases: TGTGCCAGTAGTATTGGCCAGGGGTACGAGCAGTACTTC.

The chain carries TRBV27 and TRBJ2-3; D perhaps matches TRBD2 (6 bases). V lost 5 bases, J lost 1 base, and 19 bases lay in between. Germline CDR1 reads MNHEY; CDR2 reads SMNVEV (reference sequence). This CDR3 contains 17 residues. The CDR3: CASSGWFTREGTDTQYF. CDR3 DNA sequence: TGTGCCAGCAGTGGATGGTTTACGAGGGAGGGCACAGATACGCAGTATTTT.

The rearrangement links TRBV15 to TRBJ2-2, with 7 positions matching TRBD1. Germline CDR1 reads LNHNV; CDR2 reads YYDKDF (reference sequence). CDR3 length equals 14 residues. J was trimmed by 9 bases and V by 8 bases; bases with no gene match: 12. Here the CDR3 reads CATETPDRPRELFF. The DNA of the CDR3 is TGTGCCACCGAAACCCCGGACAGGCCTAGGGAGCTGTTTTTT.

The count of this clone is one. The chain employs TRBV28 and TRBJ2-7, with D possibly TRBD1 on 6 matching bases. This CDR3 spans 19 amino acids. Trimming removed 2 bases at V and 0 bases at J, with 23 bases between. The germline CDR1 and CDR2 sequences are MDHEN and SYDVKM. DNA of the CDR3: TGTGCCAGCAGTTTACTAGAGACTCCCTCTACAGGGAGCTCCTACGAGCAGTACTTC. This codes for CASSLLETPSTGSSYEQYF.

This clone has only one observation. This chain uses TRBV5-1 with TRBJ2-7, with D possibly being TRBD1 (6 bases). This CDR3 has 13 residues. In germline, CDR1 is SGHRS, CDR2 YFSETQ. Between the trimmed V and J ends, which lost 7 bases and 4 bases, there was a span of 15 bases. As DNA, the CDR3 is TGCGCCAGCTCGGGAACAGGGCGGTACGAGCAGTACTTC. Residues: CASSGTGRYEQYF.

V is TRBV5-4 and J is TRBJ1-5, with 8 bases lining up with TRBD1. The CDR3 is 14 residues long. V shed 4 bases, J shed 1 base, and the junction held 1 base outside the gene matches. The germline V gene encodes CDR1 SGHNT and CDR2 YYREEE (reference sequence). DNA of the CDR3: TGTGCCAGCAGCCGGACAGGGAGCAATCAGCCCCAGCATTTT. As protein: CASSRTGSNQPQHF.

This clone was seen just once. The chain uses TRBV4-3 and TRBJ2-4; D might be TRBD1 (5 bases). The CDR3 extends over 17 amino acids. Trimming took 0 bases from V and 0 from J, leaving 12 bases between them. Per germline, CDR1 LGHNA and CDR2 YSLEER. CDR3 loop: CASSQDMGQTAKNIQYF. The CDR3 nucleotides are TGCGCCAGCAGCCAAGATATGGGGCAGACAGCCAAAAACATTCAGTACTTC.

The chain links TRBV5-4 to TRBJ1-5; the match to TRBD1 covers 9 bases. Trimming removed 2 bases from V and 4 bases from J; junction bases left unmatched: 7. Germline V gene data show CDR1 as SGHNT and CDR2 as YYREEE (reference sequence). This CDR3 is built from 16 residues. CDR3 sequence reads: CASSFTTGGVNQPQHF. The CDR3 DNA follows: TGTGCCAGCAGCTTTACGACAGGGGGGGTGAATCAGCCCCAGCATTTT.

The V gene is TRBV11-2, the J gene TRBJ2-5; a possible D gene is TRBD2 (5 bases). The CDR3 is 14 amino acids. The germline CDR1 and CDR2 sequences are SGHAT and FQNNGV. V was trimmed by 6 bases and J by 11 bases, leaving 22 bases between them. Here the CDR3 reads CASSRPGVRWEQYF. The CDR3 DNA follows: TGTGCCAGCAGTCGCCCGGGTGTAAGGTGGGAGCAGTACTTC. Drawing the rest from reference TRBV11-2 and TRBJ2-5, the complete variable domain is EAGVAQSPRYKIIEKRQSVAFWCNPISGHATLYWYQQILGQGPKLLIQFQNNGVVDDSQLPKDRFSAERLKGVDSTLKIQPAKLEDSAVYLCASSRPGVRWEQYFGPGTRLLVL.

The V call is TRBV7-9, the J call TRBJ1-3; 9 positions agree with TRBD1. From germline, CDR1 is SEHNR and CDR2 FQNEAQ (reference sequence). CDR3 length equals 18 residues. J lost 6 bases, V lost 3 bases, and 15 bases had no gene match. In DNA, the CDR3 is TGTGCCAGCAGCTTTAGAAATGCCGGGACAGGGAACATAAACACCATATATTTT. It is translated as CASSFRNAGTGNINTIYF.

CDR3 nucleotides: TGCGCCAGCTATAGCGGGGCCCACGGGGAGCTGTTTTTT. Protein product: CASYSGAHGELFF. This rearrangement joins TRBV10-2 to TRBJ2-2; 8 bases align to TRBD2. The length of the CDR3 is 13 residues. CDR1 is WSHSY, CDR2 SAAADI, per germline. Unmatched junction bases numbered 6, after V lost 8 bases and J lost 7 bases.

The gene calls are TRBV15 and TRBJ2-3; tentatively, D is TRBD1 (5 bases). V was cut by 3 bases and J by 2 bases, with 12 bases left in between. This CDR3 region has 15 residues. Germline CDR1 reads LNHNV; CDR2 reads YYDKDF (reference sequence). CDR3 DNA sequence: TGTGCCACCAGCAGGACAGTAGAGATCACAGATACGCAGTATTTT. Amino acids: CATSRTVEITDTQYF.

The rearrangement uses TRBV7-9 and TRBJ2-7, with unresolved D. V was shortened by 1 base and J by 4 bases, with 5 bases between the two germline ends. Germline V gives CDR1 SEHNR, CDR2 FQNEAQ (reference sequence). The length of the CDR3 is 12 residues. The CDR3 is CASSLGQYEQYF. In DNA form, the CDR3 reads TGTGCCAGCAGCTTAGGGCAGTACGAGCAGTACTTC. Full variable domain (rest looked up from reference TRBV7-9 and TRBJ2-7): DTGVSQNPRHKITKRGQNVTFRCDPISEHNRLYWYRQTLGQGPEFLTYFQNEAQLEKSRLLSDRFSAERPKGSFSTLEIQRTEQGDSAMYLCASSLGQYEQYFGPGTRLTVT.

V gene TRBV18 combines with J gene TRBJ2-3; 7 bases line up with TRBD2. V lost 2 bases, J lost 2 bases, and 10 bases stayed unmatched. The CDR3 covers 17 residues. The germline V gene has CDR1 KGHSH and CDR2 LQKENI. CDR3 residues: CASSPDWEREDTDTQYF. CDR3 nucleotides: TGTGCCAGCTCACCAGATTGGGAGCGGGAAGACACAGATACGCAGTATTTT.